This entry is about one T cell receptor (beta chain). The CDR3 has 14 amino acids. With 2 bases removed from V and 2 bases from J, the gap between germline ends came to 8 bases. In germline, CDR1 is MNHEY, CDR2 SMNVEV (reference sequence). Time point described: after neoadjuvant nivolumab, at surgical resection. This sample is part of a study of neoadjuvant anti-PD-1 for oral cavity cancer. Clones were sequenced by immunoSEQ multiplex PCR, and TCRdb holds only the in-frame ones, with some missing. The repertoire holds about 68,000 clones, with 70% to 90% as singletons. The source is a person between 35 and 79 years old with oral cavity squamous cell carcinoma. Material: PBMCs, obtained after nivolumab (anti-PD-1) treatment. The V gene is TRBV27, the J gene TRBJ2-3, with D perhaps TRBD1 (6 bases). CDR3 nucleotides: TGTGCCAGCAGTTTAAACAGGGCCACAGATACGCAGTATTTT. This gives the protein CASSLNRATDTQYF.